This TCR beta chain was found in a study of T cells in Graves' hyperthyroidism and ophthalmopathy. The germline V gene encodes CDR1 SNHLY and CDR2 FYNNEI. The CDR3 runs to 15 residues. Trimming left V 3 bases short and J 5 bases short, with 16 bases between. Amplification of TCR beta CDR3 regions used RNA as the template. Using the HTBI primer set, a first-round RT-PCR was run on the TCR CDR3. TCRdb recomputed calls from the multiplex PCR reads with MiXCR, one row per CDR3 protein. The table has about 250,000 distinct CDR3 sequences, approximately 23% seen once. This clonotype was seen a handful of times.

This chain joins TRBV2 and TRBJ2-5; tentatively, D is TRBD1 (6 bases). Sequencing was performed on blood. The clonotype comes from a man younger than 40 with Graves' ophthalmopathy. The CDR3 DNA sequence: TGTGCCAGCAGTGAGCTCACTACAGGGCCCGAGACCCAGTACTTC. It translates to CASSELTTGPETQYF.